This TCR beta chain was sequenced in a study of T cells in Graves' hyperthyroidism and ophthalmopathy. Researchers took RNA transcripts and amplified the TCR beta CDR3 regions from them. Primed by the HTBI set, a first-round RT-PCR was run on the TCR CDR3. TCRdb independently ran MiXCR on the multiplex PCR reads; one entry per CDR3 protein. This repertoire shows hundreds of thousands of distinct CDR3 sequences, 14% found once; its top ten account for about a tenth. Germline V lookup: CDR1 MGHRA, CDR2 YSYEKL. The V gene end was trimmed by 0 bases and the J gene end by 8 bases; junction bases not matched to a gene: 11. The length of the CDR3 is 16 residues. This clonotype has ten or more counts.

The sequencing input was blood. This clonotype was obtained from a woman between 18 and 29 years old with Graves' hyperthyroidism. The chain is built from TRBV4-1 and TRBJ2-3; 7 nucleotides agree with TRBD1. The CDR3 spells CASSQEGDRAAGTQYF. The CDR3 nucleotides are TGCGCCAGCAGCCAAGAAGGCGACAGGGCGGCCGGTACGCAGTATTTT.